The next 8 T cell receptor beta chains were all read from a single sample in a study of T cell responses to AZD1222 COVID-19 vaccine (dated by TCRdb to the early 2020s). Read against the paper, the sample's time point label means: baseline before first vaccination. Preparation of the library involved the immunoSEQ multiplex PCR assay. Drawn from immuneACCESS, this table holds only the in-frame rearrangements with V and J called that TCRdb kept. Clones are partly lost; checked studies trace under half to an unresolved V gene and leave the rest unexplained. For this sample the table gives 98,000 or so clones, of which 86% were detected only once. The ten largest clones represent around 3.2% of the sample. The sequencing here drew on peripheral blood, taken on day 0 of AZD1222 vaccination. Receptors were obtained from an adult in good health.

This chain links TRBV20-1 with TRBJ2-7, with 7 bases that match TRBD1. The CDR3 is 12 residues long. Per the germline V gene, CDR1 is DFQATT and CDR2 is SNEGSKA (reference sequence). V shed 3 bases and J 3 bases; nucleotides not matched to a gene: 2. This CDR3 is CSASDRDYEQYF. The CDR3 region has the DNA TGCAGTGCTAGTGACAGGGACTACGAGCAGTACTTC.

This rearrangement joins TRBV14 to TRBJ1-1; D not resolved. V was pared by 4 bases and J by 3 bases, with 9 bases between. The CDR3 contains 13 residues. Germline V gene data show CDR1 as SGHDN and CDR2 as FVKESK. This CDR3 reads CASSPHMDTEAFF. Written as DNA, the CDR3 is TGTGCCAGCAGCCCGCACATGGACACTGAAGCTTTCTTT.

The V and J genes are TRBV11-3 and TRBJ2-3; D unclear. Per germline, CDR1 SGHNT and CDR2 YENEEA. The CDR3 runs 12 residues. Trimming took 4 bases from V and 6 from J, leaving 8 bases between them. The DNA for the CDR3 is TGTGCCAGCAGCTCCCGCGCCGATACGCAGTATTTT. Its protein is CASSSRADTQYF.

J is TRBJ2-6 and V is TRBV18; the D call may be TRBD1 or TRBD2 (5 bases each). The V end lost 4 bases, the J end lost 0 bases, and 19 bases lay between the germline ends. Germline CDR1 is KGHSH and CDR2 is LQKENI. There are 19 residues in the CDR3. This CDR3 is CASSRSPGTESSGANVLTF. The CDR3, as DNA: TGTGCCAGCTCACGAAGTCCCGGGACGGAGAGCTCTGGGGCCAACGTCCTGACTTTC.

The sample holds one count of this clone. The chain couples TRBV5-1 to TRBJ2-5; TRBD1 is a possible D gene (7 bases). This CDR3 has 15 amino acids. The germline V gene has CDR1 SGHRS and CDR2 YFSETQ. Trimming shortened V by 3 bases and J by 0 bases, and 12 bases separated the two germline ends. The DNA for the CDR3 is TGCGCCAGCAGCTGGGGGGACAGCTACCAAGAGACCCAGTACTTC. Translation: CASSWGDSYQETQYF.

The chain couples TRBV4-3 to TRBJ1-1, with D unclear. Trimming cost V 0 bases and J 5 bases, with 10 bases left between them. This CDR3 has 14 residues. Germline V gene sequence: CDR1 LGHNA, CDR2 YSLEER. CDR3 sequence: CASSQDRFGTEAFF. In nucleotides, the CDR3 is TGCGCCAGCAGCCAAGATCGGTTTGGGACTGAAGCTTTCTTT.

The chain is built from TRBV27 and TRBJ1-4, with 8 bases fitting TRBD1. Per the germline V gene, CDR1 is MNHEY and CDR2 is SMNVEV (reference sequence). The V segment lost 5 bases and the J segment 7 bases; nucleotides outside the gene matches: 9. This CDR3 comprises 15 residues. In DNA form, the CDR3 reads TGTGCCAGCAGTCGGTGGACAGGGAATTTTGAAAAACTGTTTTTT. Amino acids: CASSRWTGNFEKLFF.

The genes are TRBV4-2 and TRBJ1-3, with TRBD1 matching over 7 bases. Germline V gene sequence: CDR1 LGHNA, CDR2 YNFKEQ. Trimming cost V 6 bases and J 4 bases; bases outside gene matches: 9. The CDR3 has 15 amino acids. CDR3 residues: CASRTGTDNGNTIYF. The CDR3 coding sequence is TGTGCCAGCAGAACCGGGACAGACAACGGAAACACCATATATTTT.